This TCR beta chain was found in a study of shared clonotypes between healthy human individuals. Overall study context: Each donor had three CD4 naive, three CD4 memory, two CD8 naive and one CD8 memory plate. Study conclusions and caveats: Across subsets, estimated richness was generally greater for naive than for memory populations.

Profiling relied on immunoSEQ multiplex PCR, and the TCRdb table lists in-frame clones only, not all of them. The sample includes 2.3 million or so clones, about 92% of them seen just once. About this clone: What it binds is unknown.

The germline gives CDR1 KGHSH, CDR2 LQKENI. The CDR3 extends over 15 amino acids. V lost 1 base to trimming and J lost 3 bases, with 12 bases between them. This sequence was found in a man younger than 35 in good health. Some clones in this sample may be carry-over from other donors' samples. What was sequenced was naive CD4+ T cells from PBMCs. Indicated subset: CD45RA+ positively selected. V usage is TRBV18 and J usage is TRBJ1-1; maybe TRBD1 (6 bases). The DNA for the CDR3 is TGTGCCAGCTCACCACTGGCAGGGGCTGACACTGAAGCTTTCTTT. Its translation: CASSPLAGADTEAFF.